Below are 20 T cell receptor beta chains sequenced from a single sample in a study of T cells after yellow fever vaccination. From the 5' RACE reads, TCRdb called clonotypes with MiXCR, one entry per CDR3 protein. There are around 320,000 distinct CDR3 sequences in the sample; about 11% occur only once, and 3.3% lies in the top ten. The source was CD4+ T cells sorted from PBMCs, collected 45 days after the yellow fever booster vaccination. The receptors here all came from a man younger than 35 who received the YFV17D yellow fever vaccine.

This clonotype has ten or more counts. The rearrangement links TRBV21-1 to TRBJ1-1; TRBD1, as called in the table, went unchecked against the DNA. TRBV21-1 is a pseudogene. The CDR3 is 17 amino acids. The CDR3 DNA sequence: TGTGCCAGCACCCCTGGGAAGGGGGCGAAAGGAAGCGCGGAAGCTTTCTTT. Residues: CASTPGKGAKGSAEAFF.

This clonotype has only a few counts. This chain uses TRBV11-2 with TRBJ1-3; D is possibly TRBD1 (5 bases). Trimming removed 7 bases from V and 4 bases from J, with 14 bases in between. CDR3 length: 14 amino acids. Germline-derived CDR1 and CDR2 are SGHAT and FQNNGV. CDR3 in amino acids: CASTNKRQGNTIYF. The DNA of the CDR3 is TGTGCCAGCACCAATAAAAGACAGGGAAACACCATATATTTT.

This clonotype turned up a few times. The J gene is TRBJ2-1, the V gene TRBV5-1; 9 positions match TRBD2. Trimming at V came to 0 bases and at J to 6 bases, leaving 7 bases not matched to a gene. Looked up from germline, CDR1 is SGHRS and CDR2 is YFSETQ. The CDR3 totals 16 residues. The CDR3 DNA is TGCGCCAGCAGCTTGGAAGGGGGACTAGCCGGCAATGAGCAGTTCTTC. Protein sequence: CASSLEGGLAGNEQFF.

This rearrangement joins TRBV4-3 to TRBJ1-1; D not certain. Germline V CDR1 and CDR2: LGHNA, YSLEER. The CDR3 extends over 16 amino acids. V shed 1 base and J shed 6 bases, with 18 bases lying between them. DNA for the CDR3: TGCGCCAGCAGCCAAGGTGGGGTGGGGTTAGGTGCTGAAGCTTTCTTT. It translates to CASSQGGVGLGAEAFF.

The rearrangement uses TRBV2 and TRBJ2-7; the D gene is possibly TRBD1 (6 bases). There are 13 residues in the CDR3. V shed 7 bases and J shed 6 bases, with 16 bases lying between them. Germline V gene sequence: CDR1 SNHLY, CDR2 FYNNEI. CDR3 region: CASTPQGLPEQYF. The CDR3 bases are TGTGCCAGCACGCCCCAGGGGCTCCCCGAGCAGTACTTC.

Here the CDR3 reads CASRRQQESGELFF. The CDR3 DNA follows: TGTGCCAGCAGGAGACAACAGGAATCCGGGGAGCTGTTTTTT. V gene TRBV28 combines with J gene TRBJ2-2; maybe TRBD1 (5 bases). V was clipped by 6 bases and J by 6 bases, with 14 bases between them. The CDR3 totals 14 residues. In germline, CDR1 is MDHEN, CDR2 SYDVKM. The variable domain in full, with the rest retrieved from reference TRBV28 and TRBJ2-2, is DVKVTQSSRYLVKRTGEKVFLECVQDMDHENMFWYRQDPGLGLRLIYFSYDVKMKEKGDIPEGYSVSREKKERFSLILESASTNQTSMYLCASRRQQESGELFFGEGSRLTVL.

This clonotype was counted between two and nine times. The chain links TRBV19 to TRBJ2-3, with TRBD2 identical over 10 bases. Germline values: CDR1 LNHDA, CDR2 SQIVND (reference sequence). This CDR3 has 13 amino acids. V lost 10 bases to trimming and J lost 4 bases; unmatched junction nucleotides: 5. The CDR3 bases are TGTGCCACCCTAGCGGGGGCTGCAGATACGCAGTATTTT. Protein: CATLAGAADTQYF.

This clonotype was recorded many times. The chain has TRBV5-1 and TRBJ2-3; TRBD2 agrees at 8 bases. Germline V gene lookup returns CDR1 SGHRS and CDR2 YFSETQ. The trim removed 4 bases at V and 2 bases at J, leaving 3 bases unmatched. The CDR3 runs to 14 residues. CDR3: CASSLLAVTDTQYF. CDR3 nucleotide sequence: TGCGCCAGCAGCCTACTAGCGGTCACAGATACGCAGTATTTT.

The V and J genes are TRBV6-2 or TRBV6-3 and TRBJ2-2; D may match TRBD1 or TRBD2 (5 bases each). There are 15 residues in the CDR3. Trimming removed 2 bases from V and 4 bases from J, with 11 bases in between. The germline V gene encodes CDR1 MNHEY and CDR2 SVGEGT. The CDR3 coding sequence is TGTGCCAGCAGTTACGGTAGAGGGGCCACCGGGGAGCTGTTTTTT. Its protein product is CASSYGRGATGELFF.

This clonotype was seen a handful of times. The chain carries TRBV4-3 and TRBJ2-2; no firm D call. V lost 4 bases and J 5 bases, leaving 11 bases between the germline ends. Germline CDR1 reads LGHNA; CDR2 reads YSLEER. This CDR3 has 14 residues. The CDR3 DNA follows: TGCGCCAGCAGCCTTCTGCTGGGGACCGGGGAGCTGTTTTTT. Encoded protein: CASSLLLGTGELFF.

The V gene is TRBV6-6, the J gene TRBJ1-4; D is uncertain. This CDR3 comprises 15 residues. Germline V gene sequence: CDR1 MNHNY, CDR2 SVGAGI (reference sequence). The ends were cut back, 4 bases at V and 5 bases at J, with 14 bases in the middle. CDR3 protein: CASSSISSPNEKLFF. In DNA, the CDR3 is TGTGCCAGCAGTTCAATCTCTTCCCCCAATGAAAAACTGTTTTTT.

This clonotype was recorded at least ten times. The chain is built from TRBV27 and TRBJ2-4, with no clear D. V lost 7 bases, J lost 5 bases, and 6 bases lay in between. CDR1 is MNHEY, CDR2 SMNVEV, per germline (reference sequence). This CDR3 region has 11 residues. This chain's CDR3 is CASTRQNIQYF. For the CDR3, the DNA is TGTGCCAGCACCCGGCAAAACATTCAGTACTTC.

The genes are TRBV7-9 and TRBJ2-1; perhaps TRBD2 as D (5 bases). This CDR3 region has 15 residues. Germline V gives CDR1 SEHNR, CDR2 FQNEAQ (reference sequence). Trimming stripped 1 base from V and 6 bases from J, with 13 bases between. The DNA of the CDR3 is TGTGCCAGCAGCTTAGGTGGGAGCGGAAGCAATGAGCAGTTCTTC. Its protein product is CASSLGGSGSNEQFF.

This clonotype was recorded a few times. As DNA, the CDR3 is TGTGCCAGCAGTACCCGCCCCTCGAACACCGGGGAGCTGTTTTTT. Residues: CASSTRPSNTGELFF. The chain joins TRBV14 to TRBJ2-2; D unresolved. CDR3 length equals 15 residues. V dropped 6 bases and J dropped 0 bases, with 11 bases sitting between them. Looked up from germline, CDR1 is SGHDN and CDR2 is FVKESK.

This clonotype was seen more than once but under ten times. V is TRBV4-2 and J is TRBJ2-5; TRBD2 matches 13 bases. Looked up from germline, CDR1 is LGHNA and CDR2 is YNFKEQ. The CDR3 runs 18 residues. V was clipped by 3 bases and J by 3 bases; unmatched bases: 10. The CDR3 DNA is TGTGCCAGCAGCCAGGAATCCCGGACTAGCGGGGGCGAAGAGACCCAGTACTTC. Translation: CASSQESRTSGGEETQYF.

This clonotype was picked up many times. CDR3 sequence: CASSLDRGAEAFF. The CDR3 DNA reads as TGTGCCAGCAGCTTAGACCGGGGGGCTGAAGCTTTCTTT. V usage is TRBV7-2 and J usage is TRBJ1-1; D perhaps matches TRBD1 (5 bases). The germline V gene has CDR1 SGHTA and CDR2 FQGNSA. The CDR3 extends over 13 amino acids. Between the trimmed V and J ends, which lost 1 base and 6 bases, there was a span of 9 bases.

This clonotype has just a few counts. The chain recombines TRBV5-4 with TRBJ2-7; perhaps D is TRBD1 or TRBD2 (5 bases each). CDR1 and CDR2 from the germline V gene are SGHNT and YYREEE (reference sequence). Trimming stripped 9 bases from V and 0 bases from J, with 25 bases between. CDR3 length equals 17 residues. The CDR3 loop is CATRGAVGTASSYEQYF. CDR3 nucleotides: TGTGCCACGAGAGGGGCCGTGGGGACGGCGAGCTCCTACGAGCAGTACTTC.

The chain has TRBV18 and TRBJ1-1, with D unresolved. From germline, CDR1 is KGHSH and CDR2 LQKENI. V shed 2 bases and J shed 1 base, with 14 bases lying between them. This CDR3 is 16 amino acids long. The CDR3 sequence: CASSPITGRRNTEAFF. The CDR3 DNA follows: TGTGCCAGCTCACCAATAACGGGGAGGCGGAACACTGAAGCTTTCTTT.

This clonotype occurred a few times. Here the CDR3 reads CASSHQTVPNEKLFF. DNA of the CDR3: TGTGCCAGCAGTCACCAGACAGTACCTAATGAAAAACTGTTTTTT. V is TRBV6-5 and J is TRBJ1-4; possible D gene TRBD1, 5 bases. The CDR3 length is 15 residues. CDR1 is MNHEY, CDR2 SVGAGI, per germline. Trimming left V 5 bases short and J 3 bases short, with 13 bases between.

This sequence joins TRBV20-1 and TRBJ2-2; 7 bases match TRBD1. Per germline, CDR1 DFQATT and CDR2 SNEGSKA (reference sequence). The CDR3 is 17 amino acids. V lost 0 bases to trimming and J lost 4 bases; unmatched junction nucleotides: 11. The CDR3 protein is CSARDARQGGVTGELFF. CDR3 bases: TGCAGTGCTAGAGATGCCCGACAGGGCGGAGTCACCGGGGAGCTGTTTTTT.